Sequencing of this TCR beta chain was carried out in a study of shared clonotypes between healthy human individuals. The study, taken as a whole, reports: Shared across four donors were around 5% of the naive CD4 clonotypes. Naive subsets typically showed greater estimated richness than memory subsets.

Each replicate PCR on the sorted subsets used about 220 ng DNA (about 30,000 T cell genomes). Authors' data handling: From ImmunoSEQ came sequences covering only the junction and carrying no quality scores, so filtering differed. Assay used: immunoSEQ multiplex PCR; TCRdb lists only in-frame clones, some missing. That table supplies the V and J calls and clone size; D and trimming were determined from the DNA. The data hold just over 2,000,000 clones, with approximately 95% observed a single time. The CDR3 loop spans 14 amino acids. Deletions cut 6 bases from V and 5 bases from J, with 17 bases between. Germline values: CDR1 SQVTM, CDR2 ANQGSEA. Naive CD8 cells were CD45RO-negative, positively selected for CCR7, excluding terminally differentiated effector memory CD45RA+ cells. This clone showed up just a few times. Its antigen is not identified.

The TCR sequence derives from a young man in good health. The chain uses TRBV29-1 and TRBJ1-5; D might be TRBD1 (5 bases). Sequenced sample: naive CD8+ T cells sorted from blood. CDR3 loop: CSVPARGTDQPQHF. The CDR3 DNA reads TGCAGCGTGCCCGCTAGGGGAACGGATCAGCCCCAGCATTTT.